A single sample is the source of the 6 T cell receptor beta chains below, sequenced in a study of T cells expressing NK-cell markers. Using the 5' RACE reads, TCRdb records one entry per CDR3 protein without DNA. Its listing shows hundreds of thousands of distinct CDR3 sequences. Input material: blood T cells: a sorted CD56 or NKG2C T cell subset, CD4+ or CD8+ T cells, or bulk PBMC T cells (not recorded which). All receptors come from a woman between 18 and 70 years old in good health.

V is TRBV6-4 and J is TRBJ2-2. The CDR3 consists of 14 residues. Germline CDR1 reads MRHNA; CDR2 reads SNTAGT. The CDR3 loop reads CASSDAGDTGELFF.

Here the CDR3 reads CASSPEGGRSTDTQYF. The chain combines TRBV5-1 with TRBJ2-3; the D gene TCRdb calls, TRBD1, cannot be checked with no DNA. There are 16 residues in the CDR3. Per the germline V gene, CDR1 is SGHRS and CDR2 is YFSETQ.

The rearrangement uses TRBV9 and TRBJ2-1. Germline CDR1 reads SGDLS; CDR2 reads YYNGEE. This CDR3 spans 14 amino acids. The CDR3 is CASSHGVSYNEQFF.

This rearrangement joins TRBV4-1 to TRBJ2-1; checking the TCRdb D call of TRBD2 is not possible without DNA. The length of the CDR3 is 16 residues. CDR1 is MGHRA and CDR2 is YSYEKL in the germline V gene. The CDR3 region is CASSQASASGNNEQFF.

The chain joins TRBV10-2 to TRBJ2-3; TCRdb picks TRBD2, but there is no DNA to check that call. Germline CDR1 is WSHSY and CDR2 is SAAADI. This CDR3 spans 15 amino acids. The CDR3 here is CASKIAGGRTDTQYF.

The gene calls are TRBV20-1 and TRBJ2-1; the TCRdb call, TRBD2, lacks DNA for checking. CDR1 is DFQATT and CDR2 is SNEGSKA in the germline V gene (reference sequence). The CDR3 extends over 15 amino acids. The CDR3 reads CSARSSGGSYNEQFF.